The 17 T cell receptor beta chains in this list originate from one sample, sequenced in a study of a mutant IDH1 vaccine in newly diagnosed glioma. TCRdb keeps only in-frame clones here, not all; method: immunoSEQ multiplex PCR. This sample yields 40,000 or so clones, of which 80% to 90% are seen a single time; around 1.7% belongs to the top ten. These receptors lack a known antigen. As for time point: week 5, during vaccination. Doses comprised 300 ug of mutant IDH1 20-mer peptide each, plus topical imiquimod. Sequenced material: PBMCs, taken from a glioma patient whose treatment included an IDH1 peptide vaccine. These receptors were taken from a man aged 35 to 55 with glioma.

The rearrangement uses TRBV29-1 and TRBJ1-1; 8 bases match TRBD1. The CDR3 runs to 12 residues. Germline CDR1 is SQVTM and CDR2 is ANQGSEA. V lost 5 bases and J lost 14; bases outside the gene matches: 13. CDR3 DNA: TGCAGCGTTTTCTTTTCGACAGGGGAGTACTTCTTT. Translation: CSVFFSTGEYFF.

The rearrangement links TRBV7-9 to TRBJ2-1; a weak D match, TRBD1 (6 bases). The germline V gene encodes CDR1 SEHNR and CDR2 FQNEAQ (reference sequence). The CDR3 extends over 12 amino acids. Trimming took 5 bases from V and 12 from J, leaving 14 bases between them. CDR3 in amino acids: CASSPTGWRQFF. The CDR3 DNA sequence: TGTGCCAGCAGCCCCACAGGGTGGCGGCAGTTCTTC.

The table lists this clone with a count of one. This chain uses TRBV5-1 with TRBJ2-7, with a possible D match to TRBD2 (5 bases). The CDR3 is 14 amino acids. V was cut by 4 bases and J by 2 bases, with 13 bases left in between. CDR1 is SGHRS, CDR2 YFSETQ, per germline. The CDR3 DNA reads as TGCGCCAGCAGCGAAGGACGGGGAACCTACGAGCAGTACTTC. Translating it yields CASSEGRGTYEQYF.

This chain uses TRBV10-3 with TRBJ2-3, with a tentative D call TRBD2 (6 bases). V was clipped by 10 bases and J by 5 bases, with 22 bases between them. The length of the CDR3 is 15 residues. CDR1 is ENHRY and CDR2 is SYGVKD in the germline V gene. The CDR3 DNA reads TGTGCCACGGGTAAGAGGAGGGAATCAATAGATACGCAGTATTTT. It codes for CATGKRRESIDTQYF.

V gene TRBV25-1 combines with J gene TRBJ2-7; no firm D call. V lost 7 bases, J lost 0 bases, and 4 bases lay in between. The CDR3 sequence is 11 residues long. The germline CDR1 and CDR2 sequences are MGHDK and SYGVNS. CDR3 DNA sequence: TGTGCCAGCACCTTCTCCTACGAGCAGTACTTC. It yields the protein CASTFSYEQYF.

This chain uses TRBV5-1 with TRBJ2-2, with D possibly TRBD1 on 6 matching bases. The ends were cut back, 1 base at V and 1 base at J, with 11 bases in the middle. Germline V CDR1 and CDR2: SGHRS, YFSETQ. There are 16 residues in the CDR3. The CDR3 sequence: CASSLYQGLNTGELFF. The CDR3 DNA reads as TGCGCCAGCAGCTTGTATCAGGGGCTGAACACCGGGGAGCTGTTTTTT. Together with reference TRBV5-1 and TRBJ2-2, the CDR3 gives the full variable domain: KAGVTQTPRYLIKTRGQQVTLSCSPISGHRSVSWYQQTPGQGLQFLFEYFSETQRNKGNFPGRFSGRQFSNSRSEMNVSTLELGDSALYLCASSLYQGLNTGELFFGEGSRLTVL.

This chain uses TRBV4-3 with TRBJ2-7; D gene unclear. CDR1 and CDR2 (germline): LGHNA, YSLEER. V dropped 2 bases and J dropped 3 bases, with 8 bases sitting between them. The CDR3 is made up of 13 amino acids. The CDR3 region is CASSQQRGYEQYF. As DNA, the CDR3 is TGCGCCAGCAGCCAACAGAGAGGCTACGAGCAGTACTTC.

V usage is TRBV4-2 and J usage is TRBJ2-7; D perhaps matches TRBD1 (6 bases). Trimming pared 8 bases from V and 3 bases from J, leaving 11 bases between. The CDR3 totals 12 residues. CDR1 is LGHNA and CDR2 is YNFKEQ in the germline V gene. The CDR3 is CASLGQNYEQYF. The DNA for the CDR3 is TGTGCCAGCCTCGGACAGAACTACGAGCAGTACTTC.

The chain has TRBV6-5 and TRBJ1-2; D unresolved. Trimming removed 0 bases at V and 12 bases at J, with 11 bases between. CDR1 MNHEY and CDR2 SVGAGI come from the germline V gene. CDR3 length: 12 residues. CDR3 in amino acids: CASSYSTGEHTF. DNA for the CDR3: TGTGCCAGCAGTTACTCGACCGGGGAGCACACCTTC.

Here the CDR3 reads CATSIGPGLATDTQYF. The CDR3 region has the DNA TGTGCCACCAGCATCGGACCGGGACTAGCCACAGATACGCAGTATTTT. V usage is TRBV15 and J usage is TRBJ2-3; 9 nucleotides match TRBD2. Germline V lookup: CDR1 LNHNV, CDR2 YYDKDF (reference sequence). J was trimmed by 2 bases and V by 4 bases; bases with no gene match: 7. This CDR3 contains 16 residues. The whole variable domain, remainder taken from reference TRBV15 and TRBJ2-3, is DAMVIQNPRYQVTQFGKPVTLSCSQTLNHNVMYWYQQKSSQAPKLLFHYYDKDFNNEADTPDNFQSRRPNTSFCFLDIRSPGLGDTAMYLCATSIGPGLATDTQYFGPGTRLTVL.

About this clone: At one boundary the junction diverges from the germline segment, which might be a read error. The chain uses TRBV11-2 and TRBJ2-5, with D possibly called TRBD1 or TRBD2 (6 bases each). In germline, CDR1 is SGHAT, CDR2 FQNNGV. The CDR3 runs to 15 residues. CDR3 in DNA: TGTGCCAGCACCTTATTCGTGGGGGGCGCGGAGACCCAGTACTTC. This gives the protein CASTLFVGGAETQYF. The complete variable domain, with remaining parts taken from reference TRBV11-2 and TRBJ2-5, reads EAGVAQSPRYKIIEKRQSVAFWCNPISGHATLYWYQQILGQGPKLLIQFQNNGVVDDSQLPKDRFSAERLKGVDSTLKIQPAKLEDSAVYLCASTLFVGGAETQYFGPGTRLLVL.

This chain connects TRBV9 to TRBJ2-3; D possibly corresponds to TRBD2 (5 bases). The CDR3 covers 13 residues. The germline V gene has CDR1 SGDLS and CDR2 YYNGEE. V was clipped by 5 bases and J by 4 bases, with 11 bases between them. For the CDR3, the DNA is TGTGCCAGCAGTTACGGGGATTCAGATACGCAGTATTTT. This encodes CASSYGDSDTQYF. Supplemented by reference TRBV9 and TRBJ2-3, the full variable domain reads DSGVTQTPKHLITATGQRVTLRCSPRSGDLSVYWYQQSLDQGLQFLIQYYNGEERAKGNILERFSAQQFPDLHSELNLSSLELGDSALYFCASSYGDSDTQYFGPGTRLTVL.

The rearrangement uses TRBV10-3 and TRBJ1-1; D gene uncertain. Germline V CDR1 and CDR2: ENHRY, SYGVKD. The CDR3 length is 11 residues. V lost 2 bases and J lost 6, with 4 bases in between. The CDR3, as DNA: TGTGCCATCAGTGAGGCGGCTGAAGCTTTCTTT. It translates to CAISEAAEAFF.

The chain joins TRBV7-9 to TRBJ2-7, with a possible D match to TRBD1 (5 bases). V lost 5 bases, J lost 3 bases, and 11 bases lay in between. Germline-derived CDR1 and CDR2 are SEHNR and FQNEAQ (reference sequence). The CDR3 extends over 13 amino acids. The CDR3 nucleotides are TGTGCCAGCAGCCTAGGACAAGACTACGAGCAGTACTTC. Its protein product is CASSLGQDYEQYF.

The CDR3 sequence is CASSYSVRGETEAFF. The CDR3 DNA is TGTGCCAGCAGTTACTCGGTCCGAGGGGAAACTGAAGCTTTCTTT. The chain links TRBV6-5 to TRBJ1-1; D is possibly TRBD1 (5 bases). V was shortened by 0 bases and J by 5 bases, with 13 bases between the two germline ends. This CDR3 contains 15 residues. Germline lookup yields CDR1 MNHEY and CDR2 SVGAGI.

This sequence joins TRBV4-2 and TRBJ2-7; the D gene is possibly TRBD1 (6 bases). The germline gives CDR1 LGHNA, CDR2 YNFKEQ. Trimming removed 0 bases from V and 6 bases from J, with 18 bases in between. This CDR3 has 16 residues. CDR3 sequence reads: CASSQDNSGAVGEQYF. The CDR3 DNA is TGTGCCAGCAGCCAAGATAACTCAGGGGCGGTTGGCGAGCAGTACTTC.

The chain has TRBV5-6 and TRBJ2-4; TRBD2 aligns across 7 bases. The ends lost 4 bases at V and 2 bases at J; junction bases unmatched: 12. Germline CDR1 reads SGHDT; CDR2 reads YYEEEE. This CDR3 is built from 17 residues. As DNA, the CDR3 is TGTGCCAGCAGCCCTAGACCCGGGGGGTTAACCAAAAACATTCAGTACTTC. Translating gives CASSPRPGGLTKNIQYF.